The TCR beta chain under discussion was sequenced for a study of blood T cells in healthy people across ages. A second about 7 to 11 cycle PCR used barcoded and J-beta primers. TCRdb fed the 5' RACE reads into MiXCR, producing one record per CDR3 protein. Counted here are 1.5 million to 2 million distinct CDR3 sequences, 49% occurring once; the ten biggest clones make up less than 2.5%. This clonotype was detected only a few times. The CDR3 has 13 amino acids. Germline V lookup: CDR1 ENHRY, CDR2 SYGVKD. V lost 3 bases, J lost 1 base, and 7 bases lay in between. This clonotype was obtained from a woman in her 40s in good health. V and J are TRBV10-3 and TRBJ2-7, with D unresolved. The material sequenced was blood. The CDR3 coding sequence is TGTGCCATCAGTGAACGGATTTCCTACGAGCAGTACTTC. It specifies CAISERISYEQYF.